These T cell receptor beta chains were read from a single sample in a study of human T cells and chemical hapten exposure. Each CDR3 protein is one row after TCRdb ran MiXCR on the RACE reads. The table has around 85,000 distinct CDR3 sequences, approximately 12% seen once. The sequencing used whole blood, collected in connection with sensitization to the hapten diphenylcyclopropenone (DPC). These receptors were obtained from a woman between 50 and 59 years old with alopecia areata. Some clones in this sample may be carry-over from other donors' samples. The conserved cysteine and the conserved F or W are not part of the CDR3 here. The D gene is left open where the match is weak.

d_gene | v_gene | CDR3aa
TRBD1 | TRBV5-4 | ASSLGQGKAGELF
TRBD2 | TRBV4-2 | ASSQDGLAGGNTGELF
NA | TRBV5-5 | ASSLFASTDTQY
TRBD1 | TRBV19 | ATGTGHTTNEKLF
NA | TRBV18 | ASSAGQTYEQY
NA | TRBV18 | ASSPGAGDSNQPQH
NA | TRBV5-6 | ASSSRDEQF
TRBD1 | TRBV25-1 | ASSKPGQPNEQY
NA | TRBV18 | ASSPSPDRTEAF
NA | TRBV6-5 | ASSYGGSQPQH
NA | TRBV29-1 | SVGVQGKLF
TRBD2 | TRBV3-1 | ASSQGTSGFYEQY
TRBD1 | TRBV9 | ASSVTGTAEKLF
TRBD2 | TRBV7-9 | ASSLAGSGRNEQY
NA | TRBV3-1 | ASSQVARYNEQF
TRBD2 | TRBV2 | ASSGRTDTQY
TRBD2 | TRBV20-1 | SASLAGADTQY
NA | TRBV7-8 | ASSLRHMGLNTEAF
NA | TRBV2 | ASATSGPYEQY
TRBD2 | TRBV29-1 | SVEEAGKYTQY
NA | TRBV10-1 | ASSRTGNNSPLH
NA | TRBV6-6 | ASSYGGASTEAF
TRBD2 | TRBV7-2 | ASSLDSGRADEQF
TRBD2 | TRBV5-1 | ASSILSTSGRGEQY
NA | TRBV7-2 | ASSFSLGTGELF
TRBD2 | TRBV20-1 | SAEILAGGGNEQF
TRBD1 | TRBV6-4 | ASRAQGQTDGEAF
NA | TRBV6-2/TRBV6-3 | ASSYGPGLRTYEQY
TRBD2 | TRBV12-3/TRBV12-4 | ASTSGLAGGNTGELF
NA | TRBV20-1 | SACRECYEQY
NA | TRBV18 | ASSPTWGNTEAF
TRBD2 | TRBV9 | ASSVRLAETGELF
TRBD2 | TRBV10-2 | ATMSSGRTGELF
TRBD2 | TRBV7-9 | ASSVSGRGIYEQY
NA | TRBV10-3 | AISEMSNTGELF
TRBD1 | TRBV29-1 | SVGSQGAYEQY
NA | TRBV6-2/TRBV6-3 | ASSPRLAGDTQY
TRBD2 | TRBV29-1 | SVVAGSLYNEQF
TRBD1 | TRBV7-6 | ASSTREGAFNQPQH
NA | TRBV19 | ASSRQLYTYNEQF
TRBD2 | TRBV18 | ASSFLAGGDNEQF
TRBD2 | TRBV5-1 | ASSKTSGRANEQF
NA | TRBV29-1 | SVGVNTEAF
TRBD1 | TRBV29-1 | SVATSGGADTEAF
NA | TRBV28 | ASRRLSYEQY
NA | TRBV20-1 | SATGINYNEQF
TRBD1 | TRBV11-2 | ASSSRTGVNEQY
TRBD1 | TRBV7-3 | ASSGGTGLFTQY